This T cell receptor (beta chain) stems from a study of blood T cell repertoires in COVID-19. Assay: immunoSEQ multiplex PCR; the TCRdb copy retains only in-frame clones and omits some. This sample has 100,000 to 150,000 clones, with 70% to 90% found just once. In its sample, this clone was seen once. The TCR sequence derives from a man aged 45-65 years with acute or convalescent COVID-19. Sequenced sample: peripheral blood.

The CDR3 reads CASRGRSYGYTF. The CDR3 coding sequence is TGTGCCAGCAGGGGTAGGAGCTATGGCTACACCTTC. The chain links TRBV6-5 to TRBJ1-2; D gene uncertain. Trimming took off 6 bases at V and 4 bases at J, with 9 bases between the two ends. CDR1 is MNHEY and CDR2 is SVGAGI in the germline V gene. This CDR3 is 12 amino acids long.